This TCR beta chain is drawn from a study of shared clonotypes between healthy human individuals. Study outcomes and limitations: Generation probability values for non-shared clonotypes were lower than those for clonotypes shared by all four donors. On the whole, naive subsets had larger estimated richness than memory subsets had.

The naive CD8 population came from CD45RO-negative cells selected for CCR7, without terminally differentiated effector memory CD45RA+ cells. Only Caucasian adults living in Nashville, Tennessee made up the donor group. Only in-frame clones appear in the TCRdb table, and some are missing; sequencing was by immunoSEQ multiplex PCR. The repertoire holds under 700,000 clones, with approximately 95% as singletons. Concerning this clone: Its antigen is unknown.

The sequenced material came from naive CD8+ T cells sorted from blood. This clonotype was obtained from a woman between 25 and 40 years old in good health.

The CDR3 protein is CASSLFSGEQYF. In nucleotides, the CDR3 is TGTGCCAGCAGCTTATTCAGCGGGGAGCAGTACTTC. This chain joins TRBV7-9 and TRBJ2-7, with D possibly matching TRBD2 (6 bases). Trimming removed 2 bases at V and 7 bases at J, with 9 bases between. The CDR3 has 12 amino acids. Per germline, CDR1 SEHNR and CDR2 FQNEAQ (reference sequence).